The 6 T cell receptor beta chains below come from one sample, sequenced in a study of T cell repertoires in cytomegalovirus infection (dated by TCRdb to between 2018 and 2021). Sequenced on an Illumina HiSeq 1500. The public reads were quality trimmed at Q25 with fastp and then assembled into clones with MiXCR by TCRdb, keeping productive beta chains. Each entry merges the rows of one CDR3 protein and shows their most common DNA and genes. Counted in this sample were about 330,000 distinct CDR3 sequences; 8% to 9.5% of them appeared once. The leading ten clones occupy about 4.5% of the sample. Material: PBMCs. Receptors originate from a human donor in good health (CMV status not recorded). Some clones in this sample may be carry-over from other donors' samples.

V gene TRBV6-2 or TRBV6-3 combines with J gene TRBJ2-7; the D gene is possibly TRBD2 (6 bases). V was trimmed by 2 bases and J by 0 bases, leaving 14 bases between them. Germline CDR1 is MNHEY and CDR2 is SVGEGT. The CDR3 extends over 16 amino acids. For the CDR3, the DNA is TGTGCCAGCAGTTACCGGCCAGCGGGCCGCTCCTACGAGCAGTACTTC. Protein sequence: CASSYRPAGRSYEQYF.

The chain recombines TRBV27 with TRBJ2-7; D is undetermined. From germline, CDR1 is MNHEY and CDR2 SMNVEV (reference sequence). The CDR3 has 14 residues. Between the trimmed V and J ends, which lost 1 base and 2 bases, there was a span of 9 bases. CDR3: CASSLYAVTYEQYF. The CDR3 region has the DNA TGTGCCAGCAGTTTATATGCGGTTACCTACGAGCAGTACTTC.

The chain has TRBV6-6 and TRBJ2-7; 7 bases fit TRBD1. Trimming removed 0 bases from V and 5 bases from J; junction bases left unmatched: 7. CDR3 length: 15 residues. Germline assignment: CDR1 MNHNY and CDR2 SVGAGI (reference sequence). Here the CDR3 reads CASSYSRQGINEQYF. The CDR3, as DNA: TGTGCCAGCAGTTACTCCAGACAGGGAATAAACGAGCAGTACTTC.

The chain carries TRBV2 and TRBJ1-1; 8 bases fit TRBD1. CDR3 length: 15 amino acids. Trimming at V came to 6 bases and at J to 1 base, leaving 7 bases not matched to a gene. The V gene's germline CDR1 is SNHLY and CDR2 FYNNEI. The CDR3 sequence: CASRQTGTGNTEAFF. DNA of the CDR3: TGTGCCAGCAGGCAAACCGGGACAGGGAACACTGAAGCTTTCTTT.

This rearrangement joins TRBV5-1 to TRBJ2-4, with 9 bases that match TRBD1. V was pared by 0 bases and J by 3 bases, with 4 bases of the junction left unmatched. This CDR3 region has 16 residues. Germline V gene lookup returns CDR1 SGHRS and CDR2 YFSETQ. The CDR3 loop is CASSLASTGGKNIQYF. The CDR3, as DNA: TGCGCCAGCAGCTTGGCCTCGACAGGGGGCAAAAACATTCAGTACTTC.

The chain couples TRBV11-1 to TRBJ2-7; 7 bases are shared with TRBD1. V lost 11 bases, J lost 3 bases, and 10 bases stayed unmatched. The CDR3 length is 13 residues. CDR1 is SGHAT and CDR2 is FQDESV in the germline V gene (reference sequence). The CDR3 spells CAVAKTGHYEQYF. The DNA of the CDR3 is TGTGCCGTTGCGAAGACAGGGCACTACGAGCAGTACTTC.